The next 22 T cell receptor beta chains were all read from a single sample in a study of T-cell reconstitution after alpha-beta-depleted transplantation in children. During its preparation, the TCRbeta library received unique molecular identifiers. TCRdb processed the PCR reads anew with MiXCR; each CDR3 protein has one entry. The sample carries around 960,000 distinct CDR3 sequences, about 29% recorded once. The material sequenced was PBMCs, mostly from graft donor cells, taken 360 days after TCRalphabeta/CD19-depleted stem cell transplant. Source of these receptors: a boy younger than two who had a stem cell transplant for SCID, so the T cells may come from the graft donor.

The J gene is TRBJ1-5, the V gene TRBV3-1; no definite D call. Germline V lookup: CDR1 LGHDT, CDR2 YNNKEL (reference sequence). The ends were cut back, 1 base at V and 6 bases at J, with 13 bases in the middle. The CDR3 sequence is 15 residues long. Written as DNA, the CDR3 is TGTGCCAGCAGCCAAGTATTTACGGTACGTCAGCCCCAGCATTTT. Amino acids: CASSQVFTVRQPQHF.

The chain is built from TRBV7-8 and TRBJ2-7, with D possibly being TRBD1 (6 bases). Germline V gene lookup returns CDR1 SGHVS and CDR2 FQNEAQ. V lost 5 bases, J lost 5 bases, and 22 bases lay in between. This CDR3 is 16 amino acids long. CDR3 bases: TGTGCCAGCAGCCCCGTTAAGGGGACAAAAGGGAACGAGCAGTACTTC. It translates to CASSPVKGTKGNEQYF.

J is TRBJ2-6 and V is TRBV28, with D tentatively TRBD1 (6 bases). CDR1 is MDHEN, CDR2 SYDVKM, per germline. Trimming left V 8 bases short and J 11 bases short, with 19 bases between. This CDR3 is 14 amino acids long. In DNA, the CDR3 is TGTGCCAGCGCCCATACAAGGGGGATCGACGTCCTGACTTTC. It yields the protein CASAHTRGIDVLTF.

This clonotype appeared a few times. The chain has TRBV20-1 and TRBJ2-1; 9 bases match TRBD2. Germline CDR1 is DFQATT and CDR2 is SNEGSKA (reference sequence). The CDR3 runs 14 residues. V lost 4 bases to trimming and J lost 7 bases; unmatched junction nucleotides: 8. CDR3 DNA: TGCAGTGCTACCGGGACTAGCAGGACTAATGAGCAGTTCTTC. Translation: CSATGTSRTNEQFF.

This clonotype was recorded a few times. The CDR3 DNA reads as TGTGCCAGCAGTGCTGGGACTAGCGGGGGCAATGAGCAGTTCTTC. Translating gives CASSAGTSGGNEQFF. The J gene is TRBJ2-1, the V gene TRBV12-3 or TRBV12-4, with TRBD2 matching 14 bases. The V and J ends lost 5 bases and 6 bases, in that order; junction bases with no gene match: 3. This CDR3 is built from 15 residues.

The CDR3 nucleotides are TGCAGTGCCCCGGACAGGACAAGCACAGATACGCAGTATTTT. Encoded protein: CSAPDRTSTDTQYF. The chain couples TRBV20-1 to TRBJ2-3; 7 nucleotides match TRBD1. This CDR3 is 14 amino acids long. V lost 6 bases to trimming and J lost 0 bases; unmatched junction nucleotides: 6. CDR1 is DFQATT and CDR2 is SNEGSKA in the germline V gene (reference sequence).

The chain joins TRBV5-1 to TRBJ1-1; D remains ambiguous. The CDR3 length is 15 residues. V shed 5 bases and J shed 0 bases, with 14 bases lying between them. Germline CDR1 SGHRS, CDR2 YFSETQ. As DNA, the CDR3 is TGCGCCAGCAGGCCCGGGGATCTAATGAACACTGAAGCTTTCTTT. Translation: CASRPGDLMNTEAFF.

V gene TRBV6-1 combines with J gene TRBJ1-1; D is ambiguous. Trimming shortened V by 6 bases and J by 10 bases, and 18 bases separated the two germline ends. Germline CDR1 and CDR2: MNHNS and SASEGT. This CDR3 comprises 13 residues. The DNA for the CDR3 is TGTGCCAGCAGCCAAAGGACCCCGAGCACAGCTTTCTTT. This sequence encodes CASSQRTPSTAFF.

V gene TRBV12-3 or TRBV12-4 combines with J gene TRBJ1-5; D gene uncertain. V shed 3 bases and J shed 6 bases, with 9 bases lying between them. The CDR3 covers 13 residues. The CDR3 spells CASSLIGIQPQHF. CDR3 nucleotides: TGTGCCAGCAGTTTGATAGGGATTCAGCCCCAGCATTTT.

With respect to this clonotype: One end of the junction fails to match germline, which may point to a read error. This sequence joins TRBV19 and TRBJ2-2; possible D gene TRBD1, 6 bases. Germline lookup yields CDR1 LNHDA and CDR2 SQIVND (reference sequence). The CDR3 contains 11 residues. For the CDR3, the DNA is TGTGCCAGTAGTTGGGCACAGGGCCAACACTTT. Its protein is CASSWAQGQHF.

The chain carries TRBV6-1 and TRBJ1-4, with 8 bases matching TRBD1. Trimming at V came to 5 bases and at J to 4 bases, leaving 6 bases not matched to a gene. CDR3 length equals 15 residues. The germline CDR1 and CDR2 sequences are MNHNS and SASEGT. The CDR3 DNA sequence: TGTGCCAGCAGTACACGGACAGGGCGTAATGAAAAACTGTTTTTT. Translating gives CASSTRTGRNEKLFF.

In its sample, this clonotype was seen a few times. The chain couples TRBV29-1 to TRBJ1-2, with no clear D. This CDR3 is built from 11 residues. Germline-derived CDR1 and CDR2 are SQVTM and ANQGSEA. V lost 2 bases, J lost 4 bases, and 5 bases lay in between. CDR3 in DNA: TGCAGCGTTGAACAGCCCTATGGCTACACCTTC. This sequence encodes CSVEQPYGYTF.

V gene TRBV9 combines with J gene TRBJ2-3, with 11 bases lining up with TRBD2. V lost 1 base to trimming and J lost 5 bases; unmatched junction nucleotides: 3. The CDR3 covers 15 residues. Germline assignment: CDR1 SGDLS and CDR2 YYNGEE. The CDR3 is CASSVWGLAEDTQYF. As DNA, the CDR3 is TGTGCCAGCAGCGTATGGGGACTAGCGGAAGATACGCAGTATTTT.

V usage is TRBV4-1 and J usage is TRBJ2-3, with 7 bases that match TRBD1. J gave up 1 base and V 2 bases, and 6 bases lay outside the gene matches. The CDR3 has 16 amino acids. From germline, CDR1 is MGHRA and CDR2 YSYEKL. In DNA, the CDR3 is TGCGCCAGCAGCCAAACCGGGACAGTAGGCACAGATACGCAGTATTTT. Residues: CASSQTGTVGTDTQYF.

The chain employs TRBV18 and TRBJ2-7; no clear D gene. The germline CDR1 and CDR2 sequences are KGHSH and LQKENI. The CDR3 totals 13 residues. V lost 2 bases, J lost 4 bases, and 9 bases lay in between. This chain's CDR3 is CASSPGRIYEQYF. The CDR3 coding sequence is TGTGCCAGCTCACCAGGCAGGATTTACGAGCAGTACTTC.

V usage is TRBV27 and J usage is TRBJ1-2; D is perhaps TRBD1 (6 bases). Trimming took off 3 bases at V and 4 bases at J, with 9 bases between the two ends. The germline CDR1 and CDR2 sequences are MNHEY and SMNVEV (reference sequence). This CDR3 comprises 13 residues. As DNA, the CDR3 is TGTGCCAGCAGTTTCACAGGGAGCTATGGCTACACCTTC. Its translation: CASSFTGSYGYTF.

This clonotype was observed a handful of times. The chain employs TRBV12-3 or TRBV12-4 and TRBJ2-1; possibly TRBD1 or TRBD2 for D (5 bases each). The CDR3 is 17 residues long. Trimming cost V 1 base and J 0 bases, with 13 bases left between them. The CDR3 coding sequence is TGTGCCAGCAGTTTAGGAGGGGTCATAAGCTCCTACAATGAGCAGTTCTTC. It encodes CASSLGGVISSYNEQFF.

In its sample, this clonotype was seen a few times. V gene TRBV4-2 combines with J gene TRBJ1-1; TRBD1 agrees at 8 bases. V lost 6 bases to trimming and J lost 1 base; unmatched junction nucleotides: 10. Germline V gene lookup returns CDR1 LGHNA and CDR2 YNFKEQ. This CDR3 contains 16 residues. The CDR3 reads CASSQRDRFENTEAFF. In DNA form, the CDR3 reads TGTGCCAGCAGTCAACGGGACAGGTTTGAGAACACTGAAGCTTTCTTT.

This clonotype was counted many times. V usage is TRBV10-3 and J usage is TRBJ2-1; no clear D. CDR3 length: 14 amino acids. Germline loops: CDR1 ENHRY, CDR2 SYGVKD. Between the trimmed V and J ends, which lost 8 bases and 0 bases, there was a span of 11 bases. This CDR3 is CAIGWGSSYNEQFF. For the CDR3, the DNA is TGTGCCATCGGTTGGGGAAGCTCCTACAATGAGCAGTTCTTC.

J is TRBJ2-3 and V is TRBV7-2; possibly TRBD2 for D (6 bases). The ends were cut back, 2 bases at V and 1 base at J, with 13 bases in the middle. This CDR3 is 16 amino acids long. CDR1 SGHTA and CDR2 FQGNSA come from the germline V gene. CDR3 loop: CASSLTPTGGTDTQYF. The CDR3 DNA reads TGTGCCAGCAGCTTAACCCCGACGGGGGGCACAGATACGCAGTATTTT.

This clonotype was counted between two and nine times. This chain uses TRBV20-1 with TRBJ2-4; the D gene could be TRBD1 or TRBD2 (5 bases each). Germline values: CDR1 DFQATT, CDR2 SNEGSKA (reference sequence). Trimming took 2 bases from V and 5 from J, leaving 13 bases between them. The CDR3 contains 14 residues. The CDR3 is CSARCEGRQNIQYF. The DNA for the CDR3 is TGCAGTGCTAGATGTGAGGGGCGCCAAAACATTCAGTACTTC.

In its sample, this clonotype was seen a few times. A much larger clonotype is one base distant, so this may be a read error. The rearrangement joins TRBV5-5 to TRBJ2-1, with D unclear. With 4 bases removed from V and 7 bases from J, the gap between germline ends came to 6 bases. Germline assignment: CDR1 SGHKS and CDR2 YYEKEE (reference sequence). The CDR3 has 11 residues. CDR3 sequence reads: CASSPWNEQFF. CDR3 coding DNA: TGTGCCAGCAGCCCCTGGAATGAGCAGTTCTTC.